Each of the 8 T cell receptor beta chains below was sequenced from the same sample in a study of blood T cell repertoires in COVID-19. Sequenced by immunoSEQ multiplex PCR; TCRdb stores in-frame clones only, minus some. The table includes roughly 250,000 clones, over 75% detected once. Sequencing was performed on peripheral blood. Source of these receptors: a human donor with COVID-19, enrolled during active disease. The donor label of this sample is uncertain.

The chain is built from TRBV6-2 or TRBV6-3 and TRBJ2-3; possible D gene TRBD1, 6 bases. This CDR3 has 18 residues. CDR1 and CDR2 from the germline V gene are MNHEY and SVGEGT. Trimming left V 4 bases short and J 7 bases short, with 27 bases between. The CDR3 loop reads CASSLGGSGTPFSNTQYF. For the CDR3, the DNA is TGTGCCAGCAGTTTAGGGGGATCCGGGACCCCATTCTCGAATACGCAGTATTTT.

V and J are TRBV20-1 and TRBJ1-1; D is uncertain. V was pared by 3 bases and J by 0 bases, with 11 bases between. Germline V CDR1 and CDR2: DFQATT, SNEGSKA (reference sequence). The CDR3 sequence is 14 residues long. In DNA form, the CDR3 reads TGCAGTGCTAGTCTTCCGGGATTGAACACTGAAGCTTTCTTT. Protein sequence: CSASLPGLNTEAFF.

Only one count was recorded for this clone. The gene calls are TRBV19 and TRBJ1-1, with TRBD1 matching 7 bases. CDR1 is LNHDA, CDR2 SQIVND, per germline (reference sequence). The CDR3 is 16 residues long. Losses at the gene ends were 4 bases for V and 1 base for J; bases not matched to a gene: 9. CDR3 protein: CASSTRRTGGNTEAFF. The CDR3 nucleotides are TGTGCCAGTAGTACTCGAAGGACAGGAGGGAACACTGAAGCTTTCTTT.

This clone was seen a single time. In DNA, the CDR3 is TGTGCCAGCAGTTTGCTAACGGGAGACCGAGGGTTCTTC. Translated, it gives CASSLLTGDRGFF. The chain has TRBV12-3 or TRBV12-4 and TRBJ2-1; TRBD2 is a possible D gene (6 bases). V was pared by 3 bases and J by 15 bases, with 18 bases between. The CDR3 has 13 residues.

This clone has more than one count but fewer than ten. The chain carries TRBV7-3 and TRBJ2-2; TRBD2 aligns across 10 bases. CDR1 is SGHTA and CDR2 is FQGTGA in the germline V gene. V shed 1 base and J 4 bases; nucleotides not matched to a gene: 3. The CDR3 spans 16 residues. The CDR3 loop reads CASSLIGTSATGELFF. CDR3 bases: TGTGCCAGCAGCTTAATAGGGACTAGCGCCACCGGGGAGCTGTTTTTT.

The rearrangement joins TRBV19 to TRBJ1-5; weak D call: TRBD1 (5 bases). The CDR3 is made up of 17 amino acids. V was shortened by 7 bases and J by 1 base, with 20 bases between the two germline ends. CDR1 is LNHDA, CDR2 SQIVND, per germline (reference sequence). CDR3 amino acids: CASTTLGEGYSNQPQHF. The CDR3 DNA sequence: TGTGCCAGTACCACGCTGGGGGAGGGGTACAGCAATCAGCCCCAGCATTTT.

CDR3 coding DNA: TGTGCCAGCAGCCAAGATTGGAGGCTTGGAGCAGATACGCAGTATTTT. Translation: CASSQDWRLGADTQYF. The chain has TRBV3-1 (or the pseudogene TRBV3-2) and TRBJ2-3, with D possibly matching TRBD2 (5 bases). Trimming took 0 bases from V and 4 from J, leaving 14 bases between them. Germline V gives CDR1 LGHDT, CDR2 YNNKEL (reference sequence). This CDR3 is built from 16 residues.

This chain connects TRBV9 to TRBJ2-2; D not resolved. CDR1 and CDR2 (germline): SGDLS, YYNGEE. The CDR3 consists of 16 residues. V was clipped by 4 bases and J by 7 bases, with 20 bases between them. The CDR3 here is CASSPYPRFEGGELFF. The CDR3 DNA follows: TGTGCCAGCAGCCCCTACCCGAGGTTCGAAGGCGGGGAGCTGTTTTTT.